This TCR beta chain comes out of a study of shared clonotypes between healthy human individuals. Concerning this clone itself: The antigen remains unidentified.

This table comes from immunoSEQ multiplex PCR, and its TCRdb copy is limited to in-frame clones, with some not included. The sample lists approximately 1,000,000 clones, 75% to 80% occurring once. Findings and limits, study-wide: Depth was large, yet rarefaction showed that sorted-subset sequencing was incomplete.

Germline V CDR1 and CDR2: SGHRS, YFSETQ. The CDR3 is 15 amino acids. The J segment lost 1 base and the V segment lost 3 bases, leaving 6 bases of the junction unmatched. This clonotype originated in a man between 18 and 35 years old in good health. Some clones in this sample may be carry-over from other donors' samples. Sample: memory CD4+ T cells from PBMCs. Noted subset: CD45RA-negative fraction. The J gene is TRBJ2-7, the V gene TRBV5-1; TRBD2 agrees at 8 bases. CDR3 DNA: TGCGCCAGCAGCTATAGCGGGGTACAATCCTACGAGCAGTACTTC. Its protein product is CASSYSGVQSYEQYF.